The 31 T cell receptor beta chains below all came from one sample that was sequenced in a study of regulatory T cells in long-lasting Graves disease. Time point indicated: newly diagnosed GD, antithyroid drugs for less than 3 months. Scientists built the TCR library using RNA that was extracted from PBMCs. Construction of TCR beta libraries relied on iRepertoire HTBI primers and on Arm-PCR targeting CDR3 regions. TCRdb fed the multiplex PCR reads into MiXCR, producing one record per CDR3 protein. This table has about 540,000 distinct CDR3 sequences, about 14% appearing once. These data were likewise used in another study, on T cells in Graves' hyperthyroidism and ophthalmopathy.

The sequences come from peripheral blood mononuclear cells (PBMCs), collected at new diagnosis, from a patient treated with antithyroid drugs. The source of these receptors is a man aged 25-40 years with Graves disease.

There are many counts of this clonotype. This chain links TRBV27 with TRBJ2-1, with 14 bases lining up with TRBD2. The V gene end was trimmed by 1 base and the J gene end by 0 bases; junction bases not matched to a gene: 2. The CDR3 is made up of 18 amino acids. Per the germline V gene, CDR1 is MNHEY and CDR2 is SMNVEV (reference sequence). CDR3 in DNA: TGTGCCAGCAGTTTATACGGACTAGCGGGAGGCTCCTACAATGAGCAGTTCTTC. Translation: CASSLYGLAGGSYNEQFF.

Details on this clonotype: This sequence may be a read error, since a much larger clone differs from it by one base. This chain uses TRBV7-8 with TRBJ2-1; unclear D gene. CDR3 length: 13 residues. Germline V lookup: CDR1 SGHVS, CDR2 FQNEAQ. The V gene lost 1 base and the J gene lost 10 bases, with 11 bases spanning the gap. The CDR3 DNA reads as TGTGCCAGCAGCTTAGAGTTTGGCTGGGAGCAGTTCTTC. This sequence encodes CASSLEFGWEQFF. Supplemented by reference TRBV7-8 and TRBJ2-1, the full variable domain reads GAGVSQSPRYKVAKRGQDVALRCDPISGHVSLFWYQQALGQGPEFLTYFQNEAQLDKSGLPSDRFFAERPEGSVSTLKIQRTQQEDSAVYLCASSLEFGWEQFFGPGTRLTVL.

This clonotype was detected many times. The CDR3 is CASGLGLAGLASYNEQFF. CDR3 DNA sequence: TGTGCCAGCGGCTTGGGACTAGCGGGACTCGCCTCCTACAATGAGCAGTTCTTC. V is TRBV2 and J is TRBJ2-1; 13 bases fit TRBD2. V lost 8 bases, J lost 0 bases, and 10 bases stayed unmatched. The CDR3 length is 18 residues. CDR1 is SNHLY, CDR2 FYNNEI, per germline.

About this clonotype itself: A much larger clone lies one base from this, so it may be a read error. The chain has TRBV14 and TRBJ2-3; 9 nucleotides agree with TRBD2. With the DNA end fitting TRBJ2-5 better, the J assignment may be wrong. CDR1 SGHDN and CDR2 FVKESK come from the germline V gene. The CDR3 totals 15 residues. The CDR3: CASSQGSGSLSAQYF. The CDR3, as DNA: TGTGCCAGCAGCCAGGGTAGCGGGAGTCTATCGGCCCAGTACTTC.

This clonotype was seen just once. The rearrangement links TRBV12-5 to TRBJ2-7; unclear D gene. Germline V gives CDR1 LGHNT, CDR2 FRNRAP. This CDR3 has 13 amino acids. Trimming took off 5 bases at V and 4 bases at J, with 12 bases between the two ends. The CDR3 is CASGATGRYEQYF. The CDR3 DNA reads TGTGCTAGTGGTGCCACCGGACGATACGAGCAGTACTTC.

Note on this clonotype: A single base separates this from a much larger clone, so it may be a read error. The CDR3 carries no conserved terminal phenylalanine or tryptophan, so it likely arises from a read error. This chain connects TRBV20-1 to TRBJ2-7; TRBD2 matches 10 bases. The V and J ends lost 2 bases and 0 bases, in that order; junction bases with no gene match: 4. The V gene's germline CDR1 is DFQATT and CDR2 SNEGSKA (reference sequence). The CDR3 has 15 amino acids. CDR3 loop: CSARKASGSSYEQYS. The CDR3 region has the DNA TGCAGTGCTAGAAAGGCTAGCGGGAGCTCCTACGAGCAGTACTCC.

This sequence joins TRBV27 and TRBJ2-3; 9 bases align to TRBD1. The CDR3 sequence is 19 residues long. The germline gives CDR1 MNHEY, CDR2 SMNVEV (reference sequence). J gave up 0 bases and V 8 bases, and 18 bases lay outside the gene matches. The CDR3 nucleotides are TGTGCCAGCCCCTCCGGGACAGGGCCGCGGGCAATTAGCACAGATACGCAGTATTTT. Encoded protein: CASPSGTGPRAISTDTQYF.

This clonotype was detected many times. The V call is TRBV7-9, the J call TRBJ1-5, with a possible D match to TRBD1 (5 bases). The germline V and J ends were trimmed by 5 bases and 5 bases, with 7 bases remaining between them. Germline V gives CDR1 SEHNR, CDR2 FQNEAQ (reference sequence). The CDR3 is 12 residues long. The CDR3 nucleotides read TGTGCCAGCAGCAAAGGGGATCAGCCCCAGCATTTT. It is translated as CASSKGDQPQHF.

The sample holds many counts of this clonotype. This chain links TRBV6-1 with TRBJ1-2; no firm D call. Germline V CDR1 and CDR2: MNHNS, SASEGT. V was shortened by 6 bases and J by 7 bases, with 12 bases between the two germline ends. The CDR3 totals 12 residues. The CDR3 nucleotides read TGTGCCAGCAGCCCGACCGGGCTTGGCTACACCTTC. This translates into CASSPTGLGYTF.

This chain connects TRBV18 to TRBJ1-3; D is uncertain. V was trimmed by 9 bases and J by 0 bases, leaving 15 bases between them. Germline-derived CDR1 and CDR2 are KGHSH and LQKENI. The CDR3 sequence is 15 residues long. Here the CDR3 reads CASSRTASSGNTIYF. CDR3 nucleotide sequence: TGTGCCAGTAGTCGGACGGCCAGCTCTGGAAACACCATATATTTT.

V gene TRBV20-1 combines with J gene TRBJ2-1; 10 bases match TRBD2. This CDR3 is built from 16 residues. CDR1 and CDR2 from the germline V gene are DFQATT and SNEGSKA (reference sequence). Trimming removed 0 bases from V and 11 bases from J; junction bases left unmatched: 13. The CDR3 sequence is CSARDSLAGAPGKQFF. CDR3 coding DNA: TGCAGTGCTAGAGATTCCCTAGCGGGAGCGCCGGGGAAGCAGTTCTTC.

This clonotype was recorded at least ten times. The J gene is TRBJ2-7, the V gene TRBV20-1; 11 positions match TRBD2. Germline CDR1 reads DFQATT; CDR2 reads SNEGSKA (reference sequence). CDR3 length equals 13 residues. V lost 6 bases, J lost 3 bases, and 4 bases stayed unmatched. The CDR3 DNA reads TGCAGTGCGCCGACTAGCGGGATCTACGAGCAGTACTTC. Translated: CSAPTSGIYEQYF.

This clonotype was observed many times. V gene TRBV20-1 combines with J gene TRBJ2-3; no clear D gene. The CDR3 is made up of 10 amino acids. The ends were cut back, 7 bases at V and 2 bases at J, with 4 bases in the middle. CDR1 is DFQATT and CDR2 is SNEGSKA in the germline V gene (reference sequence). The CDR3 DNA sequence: TGCAGTGTTTACACAGATACGCAGTATTTT. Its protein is CSVYTDTQYF.

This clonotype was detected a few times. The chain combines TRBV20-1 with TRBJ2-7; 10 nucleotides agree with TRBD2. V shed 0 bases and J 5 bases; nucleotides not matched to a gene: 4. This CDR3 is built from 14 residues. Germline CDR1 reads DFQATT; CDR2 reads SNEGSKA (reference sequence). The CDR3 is CSARDTSGMDEQYF. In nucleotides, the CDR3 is TGCAGTGCTAGAGACACTAGCGGGATGGACGAGCAGTACTTC.

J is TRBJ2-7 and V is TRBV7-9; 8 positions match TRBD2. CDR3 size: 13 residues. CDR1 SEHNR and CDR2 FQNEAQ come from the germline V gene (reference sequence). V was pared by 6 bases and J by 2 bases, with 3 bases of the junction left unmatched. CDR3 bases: TGTGCCAGCAGGAAAGCGGGAGCCTACGAGCAGTACTTC. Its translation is CASRKAGAYEQYF.

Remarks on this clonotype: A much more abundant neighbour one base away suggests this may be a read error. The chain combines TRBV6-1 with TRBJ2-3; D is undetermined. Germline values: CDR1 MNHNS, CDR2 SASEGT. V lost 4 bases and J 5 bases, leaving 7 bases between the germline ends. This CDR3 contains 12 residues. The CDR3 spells CASSVTGDTQYF. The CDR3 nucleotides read TGTGCCAGCAGTGTAACGGGAGATACGCAGTATTTT.

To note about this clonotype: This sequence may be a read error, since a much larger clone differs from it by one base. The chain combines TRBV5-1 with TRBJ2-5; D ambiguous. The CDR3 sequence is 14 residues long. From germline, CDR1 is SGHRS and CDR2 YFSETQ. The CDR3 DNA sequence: TGCGCCAGCAGCTCCCAGACGTACCATGAGACCCAGTACTTC. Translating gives CASSSQTYHETQYF.

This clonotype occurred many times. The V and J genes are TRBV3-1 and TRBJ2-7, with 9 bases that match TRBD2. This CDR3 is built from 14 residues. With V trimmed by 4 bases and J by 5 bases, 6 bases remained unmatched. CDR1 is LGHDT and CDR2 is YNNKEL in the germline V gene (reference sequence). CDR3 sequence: CASSRLAEAHEQYF. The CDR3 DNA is TGTGCCAGCAGCCGACTAGCGGAAGCCCACGAGCAGTACTTC.

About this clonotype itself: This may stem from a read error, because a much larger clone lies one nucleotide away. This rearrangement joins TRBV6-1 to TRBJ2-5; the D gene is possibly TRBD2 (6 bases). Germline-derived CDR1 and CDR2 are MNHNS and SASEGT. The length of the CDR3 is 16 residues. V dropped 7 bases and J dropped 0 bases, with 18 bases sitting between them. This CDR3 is CASTLGSGGDQETQYF. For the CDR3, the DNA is TGTGCCAGCACCTTGGGTAGCGGAGGGGACCAAGAGACCCAGTACTTC.

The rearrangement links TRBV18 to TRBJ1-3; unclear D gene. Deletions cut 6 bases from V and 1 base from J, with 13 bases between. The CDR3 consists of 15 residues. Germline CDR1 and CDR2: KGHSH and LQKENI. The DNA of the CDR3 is TGTGCCAGCTCCGCAGCCTCTTCGTCTGGAAACACCATATATTTT. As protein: CASSAASSSGNTIYF. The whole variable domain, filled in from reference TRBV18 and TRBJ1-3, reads NAGVMQNPRHLVRRRGQEARLRCSPMKGHSHVYWYRQLPEEGLKFMVYLQKENIIDESGMPKERFSAEFPKEGPSILRIQQVVRGDSAAYFCASSAASSSGNTIYFGEGSWLTVV.

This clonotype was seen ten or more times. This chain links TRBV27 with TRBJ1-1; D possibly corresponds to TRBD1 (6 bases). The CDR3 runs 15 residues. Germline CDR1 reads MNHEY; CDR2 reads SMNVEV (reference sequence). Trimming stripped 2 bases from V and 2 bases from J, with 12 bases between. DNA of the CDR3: TGTGCCAGCAGTTTAAGTTCCAGGGGAAACACTGAAGCTTTCTTT. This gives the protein CASSLSSRGNTEAFF.

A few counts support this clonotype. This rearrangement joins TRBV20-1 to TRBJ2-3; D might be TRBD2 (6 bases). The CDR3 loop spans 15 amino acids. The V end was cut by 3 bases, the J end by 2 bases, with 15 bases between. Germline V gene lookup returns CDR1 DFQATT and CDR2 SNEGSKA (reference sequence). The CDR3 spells CSASSRLGITDTQYF. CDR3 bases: TGCAGTGCTAGCTCGCGACTAGGGATCACAGATACGCAGTATTTT.

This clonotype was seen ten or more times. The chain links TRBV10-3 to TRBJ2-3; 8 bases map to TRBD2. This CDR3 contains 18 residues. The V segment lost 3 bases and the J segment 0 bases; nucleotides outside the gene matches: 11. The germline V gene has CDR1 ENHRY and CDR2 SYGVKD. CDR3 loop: CAISDSPYSGKSTDTQYF. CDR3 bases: TGTGCCATCAGTGATTCTCCATATAGCGGGAAGAGCACAGATACGCAGTATTTT.

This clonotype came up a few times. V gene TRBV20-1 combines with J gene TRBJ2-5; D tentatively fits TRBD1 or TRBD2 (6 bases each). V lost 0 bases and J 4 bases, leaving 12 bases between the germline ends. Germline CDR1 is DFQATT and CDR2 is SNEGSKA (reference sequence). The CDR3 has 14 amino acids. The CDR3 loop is CSARDEGGGETQYF. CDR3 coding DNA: TGCAGTGCTAGAGATGAGGGGGGCGGAGAGACCCAGTACTTC.

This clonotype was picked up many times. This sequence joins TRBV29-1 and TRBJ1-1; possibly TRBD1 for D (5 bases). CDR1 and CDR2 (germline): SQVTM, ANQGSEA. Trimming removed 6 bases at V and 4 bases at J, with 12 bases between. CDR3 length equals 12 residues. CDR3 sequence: CSVDSGGTEAFF. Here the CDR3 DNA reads TGCAGCGTGGATTCGGGGGGCACTGAAGCTTTCTTT.

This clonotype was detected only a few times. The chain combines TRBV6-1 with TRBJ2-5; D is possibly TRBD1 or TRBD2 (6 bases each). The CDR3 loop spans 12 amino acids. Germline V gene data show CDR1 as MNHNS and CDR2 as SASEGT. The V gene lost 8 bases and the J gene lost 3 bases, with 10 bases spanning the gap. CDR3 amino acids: CASGGLKETQYF. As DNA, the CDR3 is TGTGCCAGCGGGGGGCTGAAAGAGACCCAGTACTTC.

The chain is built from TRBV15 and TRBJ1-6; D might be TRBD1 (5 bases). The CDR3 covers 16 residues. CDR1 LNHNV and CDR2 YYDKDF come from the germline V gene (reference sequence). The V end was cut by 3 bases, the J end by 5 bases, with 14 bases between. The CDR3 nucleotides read TGTGCCACCAGCAGGGGGACGGTCACTGATAATTCACCCCTCCACTTT. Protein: CATSRGTVTDNSPLHF.

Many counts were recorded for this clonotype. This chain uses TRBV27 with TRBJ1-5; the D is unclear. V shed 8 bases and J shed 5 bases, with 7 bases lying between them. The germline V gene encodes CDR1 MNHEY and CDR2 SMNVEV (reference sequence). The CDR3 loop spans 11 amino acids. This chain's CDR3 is CASGEHQPQHF. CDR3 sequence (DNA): TGTGCCAGCGGGGAACATCAGCCCCAGCATTTT.

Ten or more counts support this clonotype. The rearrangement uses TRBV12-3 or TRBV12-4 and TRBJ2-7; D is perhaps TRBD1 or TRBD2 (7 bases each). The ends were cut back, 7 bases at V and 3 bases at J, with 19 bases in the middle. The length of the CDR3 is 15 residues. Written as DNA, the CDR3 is TGTGCCAGCACCTTAGGGGGCGGGAGCGGCTACGAGCAGTACTTC. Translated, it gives CASTLGGGSGYEQYF.

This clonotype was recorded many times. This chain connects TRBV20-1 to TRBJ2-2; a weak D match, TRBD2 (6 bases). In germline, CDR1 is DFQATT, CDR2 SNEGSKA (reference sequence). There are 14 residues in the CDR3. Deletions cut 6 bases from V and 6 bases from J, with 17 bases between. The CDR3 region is CSAPGLGIAGELFF. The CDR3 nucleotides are TGCAGTGCCCCGGGACTTGGGATCGCCGGGGAGCTGTTTTTT.

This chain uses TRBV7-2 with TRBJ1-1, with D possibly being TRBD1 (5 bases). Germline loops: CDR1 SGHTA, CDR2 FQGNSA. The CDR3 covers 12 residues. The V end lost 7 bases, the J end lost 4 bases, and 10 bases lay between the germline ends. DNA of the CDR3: TGTGCCAGCAAGCAGGGTAGCACTGAAGCTTTCTTT. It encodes CASKQGSTEAFF. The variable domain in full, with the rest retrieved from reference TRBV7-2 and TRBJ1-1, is GAGVSQSPSNKVTEKGKDVELRCDPISGHTALYWYRQSLGQGLEFLIYFQGNSAPDKSGLPSDRFSAERTGGSVSTLTIQRTQQEDSAVYLCASKQGSTEAFFGQGTRLTVV.